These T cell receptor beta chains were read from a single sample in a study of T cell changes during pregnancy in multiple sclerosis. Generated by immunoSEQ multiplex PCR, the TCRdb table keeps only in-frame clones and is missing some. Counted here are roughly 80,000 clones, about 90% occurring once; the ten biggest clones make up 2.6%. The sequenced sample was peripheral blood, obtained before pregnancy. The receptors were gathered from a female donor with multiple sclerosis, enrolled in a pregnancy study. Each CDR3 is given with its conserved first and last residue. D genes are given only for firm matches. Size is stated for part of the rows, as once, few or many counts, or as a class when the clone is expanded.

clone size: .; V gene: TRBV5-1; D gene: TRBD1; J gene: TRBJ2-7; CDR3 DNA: TGCGCCAGCAGCTTCCCCCCGGGACAGGGATCCTACGAGCAGTACTTC; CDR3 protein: CASSFPPGQGSYEQYF
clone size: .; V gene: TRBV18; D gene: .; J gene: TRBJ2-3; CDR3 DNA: TGTGCCAGCTCATCCTACCAGGACGGGAAGGGTCCCGATACGCAGTATTTT; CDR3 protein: CASSSYQDGKGPDTQYF
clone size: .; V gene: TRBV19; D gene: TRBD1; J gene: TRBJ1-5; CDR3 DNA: TGTGCCAGTCGGGCCGGGACAGCTAGCAATCAGCCCCAGCATTTT; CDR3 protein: CASRAGTASNQPQHF
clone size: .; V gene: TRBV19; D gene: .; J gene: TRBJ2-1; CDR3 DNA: TGTGCCGGTGCTCTAGTTGCTGGCGGGGTACACAATGAGCAGTTCTTC; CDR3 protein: CAGALVAGGVHNEQFF
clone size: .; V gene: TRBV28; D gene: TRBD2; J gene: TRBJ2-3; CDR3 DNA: TGTGCCAGCAGTCCCGGGACTAGCGGGAGGGGAATAGATACGCAGTATTTT; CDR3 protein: CASSPGTSGRGIDTQYF
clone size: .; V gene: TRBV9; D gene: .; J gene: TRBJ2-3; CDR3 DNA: TGTGCCAGCAGCGTAGCTCAGACTAGCACAGATACGCAGTATTTT; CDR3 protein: CASSVAQTSTDTQYF
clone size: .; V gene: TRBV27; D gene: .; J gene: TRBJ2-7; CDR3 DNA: TGTGCCAGCTCCCGGAGTGCAGGGACATCGGGGTACGAGCAGTACTTC; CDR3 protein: CASSRSAGTSGYEQYF
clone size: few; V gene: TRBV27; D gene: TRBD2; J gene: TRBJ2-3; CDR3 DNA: TGTGCCAGCAGTTCCGTAGCGGGAGGACCCGATACGCAGTATTTT; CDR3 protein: CASSSVAGGPDTQYF
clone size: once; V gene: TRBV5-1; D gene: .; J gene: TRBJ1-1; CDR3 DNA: TGCGCCAGCAGCTACTCCGGAGATACTGAAGCTTTCTTT; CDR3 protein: CASSYSGDTEAFF
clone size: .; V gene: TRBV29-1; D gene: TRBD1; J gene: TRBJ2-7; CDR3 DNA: TGCAGCGTGAGAGGGGGGACAGGGTTCTCCGAGCAGTACTTC; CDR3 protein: CSVRGGTGFSEQYF
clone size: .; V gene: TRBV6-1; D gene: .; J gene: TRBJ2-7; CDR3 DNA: TGTGCCAGCAGTGAAAGGTCCAGGGACACGAGGGAGCAGTACTTC; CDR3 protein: CASSERSRDTREQYF
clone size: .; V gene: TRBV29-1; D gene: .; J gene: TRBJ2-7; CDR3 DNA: TGCAGCGTTGAAGTGGGGGGCGAGCAGTACTTC; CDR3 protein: CSVEVGGEQYF
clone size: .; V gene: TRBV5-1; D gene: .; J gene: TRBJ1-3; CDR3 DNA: TGCGCCAGCACGCCAACAGGGCTCTCTGGAAACACCATATATTTT; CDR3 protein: CASTPTGLSGNTIYF
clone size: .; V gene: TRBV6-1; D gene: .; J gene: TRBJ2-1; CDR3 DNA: TGTGCAGTTGGCCGACTCGCATACAATGAGCAGTTCTTC; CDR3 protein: CAVGRLAYNEQFF
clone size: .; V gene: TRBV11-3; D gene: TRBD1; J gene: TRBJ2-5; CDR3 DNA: TGTGCCAGCAGCTTAGGGGACAGGGGACAGGAGACCCAGTACTTC; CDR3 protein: CASSLGDRGQETQYF
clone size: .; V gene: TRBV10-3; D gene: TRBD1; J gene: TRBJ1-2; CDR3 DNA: TGTGCCACACGACAGGGGGGAATCTCGGGCTATGGCTACACCTTC; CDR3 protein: CATRQGGISGYGYTF
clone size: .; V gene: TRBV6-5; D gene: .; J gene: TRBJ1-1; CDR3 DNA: TGTGCCAGCAGTTACTCAGGACTGTTGAACACTGAAGCTTTCTTT; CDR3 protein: CASSYSGLLNTEAFF